The T cell receptor beta chain under discussion was sequenced for a study of PD-1 blockade in mismatch repair-deficient tumors. The CDR3 length is 14 residues. The V gene's germline CDR1 is SGHTA and CDR2 FQGTGA. The J segment lost 9 bases and the V segment lost 1 base, leaving 4 bases of the junction unmatched. Time point denoted: 10-day in vitro stimulation with candidate neoantigen peptide 6. The method was immunoSEQ multiplex PCR; TCRdb's version includes in-frame clones alone and lacks a portion of them. Counted here are about 14,000 clones, about 85% occurring once; the ten biggest clones make up 3.5% to 6%. Details on this clone: Its target is unknown.

This sequence joins TRBV7-3 and TRBJ2-1; 9 bases fit TRBD2. The source material was cells cultured in vitro, sampled from a patient treated with pembrolizumab. The sequence derives from an adult with mismatch repair-deficient cancer. The CDR3 here is CASSLRGTSFEQFF. The CDR3 region has the DNA TGTGCCAGCAGCTTAAGGGGGACTAGCTTTGAGCAGTTCTTC.